The source of this T cell receptor (beta chain) is a study of T cell responses to AZD1222 COVID-19 vaccine. Germline V lookup: CDR1 SQVTM, CDR2 ANQGSEA. The CDR3 contains 15 residues. V lost 7 bases to trimming and J lost 7 bases; unmatched junction nucleotides: 14. Data came from immunoSEQ multiplex PCR; TCRdb stores just in-frame clones and leaves some out. The table shows 84,000 or so clones, with approximately 90% occurring only once. General study findings and limits: Spike-specific TCRs gained breadth and depth after people received two AZD1222 doses.

Notes on this clone: The antigen remains undetermined.

This TCR was sampled from an adult in good health. This chain connects TRBV29-1 to TRBJ2-1; the match to TRBD2 covers 9 bases. Sequences were derived from peripheral blood, sampled on day 0 of AZD1222 vaccination. Here the CDR3 reads CSAGAAGGEWNEQFF. CDR3 coding DNA: TGCAGCGCTGGGGCGGCGGGAGGGGAGTGGAATGAGCAGTTCTTC.